This T cell receptor beta chain was sequenced for a study of shared clonotypes between healthy human individuals. Findings and caveats of the study: Generally, naive subsets came out with larger estimated richness than memory subsets.

This CDR3 contains 14 residues. Germline V CDR1 and CDR2: SNHLY, FYNNEI. V gave up 6 bases and J gave up 1 base; unmatched junction bases: 5. Method: immunoSEQ multiplex PCR; TCRdb's copy keeps in-frame clones and lacks some. The data hold some 1,100,000 clones, with 78% observed a single time. The count of this clone is one. What it binds is not known. The sequenced material came from memory CD4+ T cells from PBMCs. Subset described: CD45RA-negative fraction. This clonotype was sampled from a man younger than 30 in good health. Some clones in this sample may be carry-over from other donors' samples. The chain joins TRBV2 to TRBJ1-2, with 7 positions matching TRBD1. CDR3 residues: CASRAGQLNYGYTF. DNA for the CDR3: TGTGCCAGCAGAGCGGGACAGCTTAACTATGGCTACACCTTC. The variable domain in full, with the rest retrieved from reference TRBV2 and TRBJ1-2, is EPEVTQTPSHQVTQMGQEVILRCVPISNHLYFYWYRQILGQKVEFLVSFYNNEISEKSEIFDDQFSVERPDGSNFTLKIRSTKLEDSAMYFCASRAGQLNYGYTFGSGTRLTVV.